A single sample gave rise to the 3 T cell receptor beta chains below, sequenced in a study of graft-versus-host responses after intestinal transplantation. Their cognate antigens are unknown. This table comes from immunoSEQ multiplex PCR, and its TCRdb copy is limited to in-frame clones, with some not included. The table lists about 88,000 clones, approximately 94% of them singletons. The sample in question was unstimulated CD4+ T cells sorted from spleen or lymph node cells, obtained before transplant. These receptors originate from a human donor who was the organ donor for an intestinal transplant.

The chain employs TRBV19 and TRBJ2-5; the D is unclear. The V end was cut by 3 bases, the J end by 5 bases, with 4 bases between. Germline V gives CDR1 LNHDA, CDR2 SQIVND (reference sequence). The CDR3 length is 11 residues. The CDR3 DNA reads TGTGCCAGTAGTATGGGGGAGACCCAGTACTTC. Protein product: CASSMGETQYF.

This rearrangement joins TRBV4-3 to TRBJ1-5; D gene unclear. This CDR3 has 17 amino acids. The V end was cut by 0 bases, the J end by 1 base, with 13 bases between. The germline gives CDR1 LGHNA, CDR2 YSLEER. The CDR3 DNA reads as TGCGCCAGCAGCCAAGAGATGAGGGATAGGAGCAATCAGCCCCAGCATTTT. The encoded protein is CASSQEMRDRSNQPQHF.

The chain combines TRBV18 with TRBJ1-1; 7 bases line up with TRBD1. The V gene's germline CDR1 is KGHSH and CDR2 LQKENI. Trimming took 2 bases from V and 6 from J; bases not matched to a gene: 6. The CDR3 is 14 residues long. CDR3 DNA: TGTGCCAGCTCACCAGTGAGGGACAGAGCTGAAGCTTTCTTT. Its translation is CASSPVRDRAEAFF. Combining the CDR3 with reference TRBV18 and TRBJ1-1 gives the whole variable domain NAGVMQNPRHLVRRRGQEARLRCSPMKGHSHVYWYRQLPEEGLKFMVYLQKENIIDESGMPKERFSAEFPKEGPSILRIQQVVRGDSAAYFCASSPVRDRAEAFFGQGTRLTVV.